This T cell receptor beta chain was profiled in a study of OX40 agonist ivuxolimab in advanced cancers. At the level of the study: Patients were given ivuxolimab, an antibody that agonizes OX40 (CD134). A history of anti-PD-1, anti-PD-L1 or anti-CTLA-4 therapy was acceptable, and roughly 40% had some.

The study, taken as a whole, reports: CD8+ T cells showed, on average, more clonal expansion than CD4+ cells.

This clone has just one count. Its cognate antigen is unknown. Here immunoSEQ multiplex PCR was the method, and the copy in TCRdb shows in-frame clones only, minus some. Here the sample spans more than 12,000 clones, about 80% being singletons. V was trimmed by 1 base and J by 2 bases, leaving 12 bases between them. Per germline, CDR1 MGHRA and CDR2 YSYEKL. The CDR3 loop spans 15 amino acids. The V gene is TRBV4-1, the J gene TRBJ2-7, with D perhaps assigned TRBD1 or TRBD2 (5 bases each). This specimen consisted of CD4+ or CD8+ T cells sorted from blood, obtained in a trial of the OX40 agonist ivuxolimab. The TCR sequence derives from an adult with an advanced solid tumor such as melanoma, head and neck, liver or kidney cancer. The CDR3 loop reads CASSQAGTLPYEQYF. In DNA form, the CDR3 reads TGCGCCAGCAGCCAAGCCGGGACGCTTCCCTACGAGCAGTACTTC.